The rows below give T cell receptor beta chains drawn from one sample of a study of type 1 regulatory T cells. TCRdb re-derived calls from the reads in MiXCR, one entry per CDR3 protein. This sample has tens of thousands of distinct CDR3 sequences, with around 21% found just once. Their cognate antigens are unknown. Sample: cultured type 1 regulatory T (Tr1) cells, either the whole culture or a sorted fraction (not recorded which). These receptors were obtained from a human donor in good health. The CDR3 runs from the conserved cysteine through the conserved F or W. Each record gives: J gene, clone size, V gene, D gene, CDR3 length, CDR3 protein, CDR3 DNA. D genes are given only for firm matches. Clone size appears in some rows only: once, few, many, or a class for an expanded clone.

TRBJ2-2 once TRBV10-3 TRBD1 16 CAILDRTGEATGELFF TGTGCCATCCTAGACCGGACAGGGGAAGCCACCGGGGAGCTGTTTTTT
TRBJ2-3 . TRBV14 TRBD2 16 CASSHRLAGSTDTQYF TGTGCCAGCAGCCACCGACTAGCGGGAAGCACAGATACGCAGTATTTT
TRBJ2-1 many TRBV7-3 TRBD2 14 CASSLMTSGSLKFF TGTGCCAGCAGCTTAATGACTAGCGGGAGTTTAAAGTTCTTC
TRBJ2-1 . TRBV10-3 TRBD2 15 CAIRTTGLKNNEKFF TGTGCCATCAGAACCACGGGACTAAAGAACAATGAGAAGTTCTTC
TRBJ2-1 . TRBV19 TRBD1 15 CASNQQGEPNNEQFF TGTGCCAGTAATCAACAGGGGGAACCGAACAATGAGCAGTTCTTC
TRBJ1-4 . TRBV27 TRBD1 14 CASSSTGSGVKLFF TGTGCCAGCAGTTCGACAGGGAGTGGTGTAAAACTGTTTTTT
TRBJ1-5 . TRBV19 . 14 CASSKGQLNQPQHF TGTGCCAGTAGTAAGGGGCAGCTCAATCAGCCCCAGCATTTT
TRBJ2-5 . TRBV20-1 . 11 CSVSQQETQYF TGCAGTGTTTCGCAACAAGAGACCCAGTACTTC
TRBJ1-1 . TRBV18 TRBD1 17 CASSPPRTGRRDTEAFF TGTGCCAGCTCACCACCGAGGACAGGGAGGAGGGACACTGAAGCTTTCTTT
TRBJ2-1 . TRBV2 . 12 CASSSDSNEQFF TGTGCCAGCAGTTCGGACAGCAATGAGCAGTTCTTC
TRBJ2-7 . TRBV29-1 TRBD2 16 CSVVGLSGRAPYEQYF TGCAGCGTTGTGGGACTAAGCGGGAGGGCCCCCTACGAGCAGTACTTC
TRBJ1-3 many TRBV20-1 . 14 CSARLGSSGNTIYF TGCAGTGCTAGACTGGGGTCCTCTGGAAACACCATATATTTT
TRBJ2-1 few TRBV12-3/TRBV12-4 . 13 CASSFFGKPEQFF TGTGCCAGCAGTTTTTTTGGGAAACCGGAACAGTTCTTC
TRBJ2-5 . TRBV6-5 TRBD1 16 CASSYLSAGQGETQYF TGTGCCAGCAGTTACTTGTCCGCGGGACAGGGTGAGACCCAGTACTTC
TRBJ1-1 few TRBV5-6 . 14 CASSLLRGNTEAFF TGTGCCAGCAGCTTGTTAAGGGGGAACACTGAAGCTTTCTTT
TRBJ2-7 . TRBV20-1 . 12 CSATAGLYEQYF TGCAGTGCTACGGCAGGGCTCTACGAGCAGTACTTC
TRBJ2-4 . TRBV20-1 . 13 CSARGRAKNIQYF TGCAGTGCTAGGGGAAGAGCCAAAAACATTCAGTACTTC
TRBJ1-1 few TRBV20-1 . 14 CSAAPPLGEAEAFF TGCAGTGCAGCCCCCCCTTTGGGGGAGGCTGAAGCTTTCTTT
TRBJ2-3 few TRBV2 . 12 CASRLNTDTQYF TGTGCCAGCAGGTTGAACACAGATACGCAGTATTTT
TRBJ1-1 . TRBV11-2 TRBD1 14 CASSPGQPNTEAFF TGTGCCAGCAGCCCGGGACAGCCGAACACTGAAGCTTTCTTT
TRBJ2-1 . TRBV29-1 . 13 CSVVGGGSNEQFF TGCAGCGTTGTTGGAGGGGGATCTAATGAGCAGTTCTTC
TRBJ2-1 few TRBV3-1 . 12 CASSHPKGEQFF TGTGCCAGCAGCCACCCTAAGGGGGAGCAGTTCTTC